This T cell receptor (beta chain) was sequenced in a study of blood T cell repertoires in COVID-19 (dated by TCRdb to 2018 to 2020). Regarding the complete study: Samples covering the acute and convalescent phases of COVID-19 were provided by collaborators in the United States, Italy and Spain. Nearly every sample came with metadata listing a de-identified subject ID, COVID-19 status, age in years and sex. The prospective study material was composed of cDNA or gDNA derived from T cells, B-cell-depleted T cells, or PBMCs. Where available, HLA class I and class II types were obtained from metadata supplied by the sample provider rather than from assay-based typing. Subjects who had been exposed to COVID-19, were actively infected with it, or had recovered from it provided the deeply sampled blood TCRbeta repertoires that made up the dataset. Samples were obtained from the ongoing ImmuneRACE study (first 160 participants) and from some 1,200 subjects provided by 6 global collaborators. The repertoires were released in a freely available public database meant as a resource for research on the immune response to SARS-CoV-2.

Whole blood was collected in K2EDTA tubes by collaborating institutions according to the institutions' own protocols. Collaborator samples were shipped for TCRbeta analysis as frozen whole blood, isolated PBMCs, or DNA extracted from either sample type. The sample holds one count of this clone. Which antigen it targets is not known. No much larger clone is present one base from it, and per-base qualities are unavailable. TCRbeta CDR3 regions were amplified from genomic DNA by means of the immunoSEQ Assay, a bias-controlled multiplex PCR. Per the source publication's procedure: The number of nucleated cells in each sample was estimated by amplification of reference gene primers within the assay. Sequence reads were collapsed and filtered to measure the absolute abundance of every unique TCRbeta CDR3 rearrangement. Productive Simpson clonality was computed per sample as the square root of Simpson's diversity index over productive rearrangements. TCRdb limited this immuneACCESS table to in-frame rearrangements with V and J called. A share of clones is missing; checked studies link under half to unresolved V genes, and the rest is unexplained. For V, J and clone size, that table is used; D and trimming come from the DNA. The sample records about 64,000 clones, roughly 76% of which are singletons. 5% to 5.5% of the sample goes to the ten largest clones.

After removal of 6 bases from V and 4 bases from J, the junction retains 3 bases not matched to a gene. The germline V gene specifies SNHLY as CDR1 and FYNNEI as CDR2. The CDR3, cysteine through phenylalanine, is 14 amino acids long. This entry keeps only the CDR3 DNA: 42 bases, framed from base 1. Study-wide conclusions, independent of this receptor: Clinical and demographic metadata were provided uncurated, with the amount varying by source and participant.

The sample was peripheral blood. This clonotype was sampled from a human donor in a cohort sampled during active COVID-19. The V and J genes are TRBV2 and TRBJ2-1, and 10 junctional nucleotides match TRBD2. The nucleotide sequence is TGTGCCAGCAGGAGCGGGGGGGCTTACAATGAGCAGTTCTTC. Its translation is CASRSGGAYNEQFF.